Sequencing of this T cell receptor beta chain was carried out in a study of T cell clonality in common variable immunodeficiency. CDR1 and CDR2 (germline): GTSNPN, SVGIG (reference sequence). CDR3 length: 14 residues. The junction had 5 bases not matched to a gene; V was cut back by 3 bases and J by 5 bases. Using immunoSEQ multiplex PCR, the repertoire was profiled, and TCRdb retains in-frame clones only, with some absent. The table lists 40,000 to 60,000 clones, with no singletons. This clone appeared many times. The CDR3 goes on 3 residues after the read ends, and that part is filled in from the germline J gene.

The specimen sequenced was peripheral blood mononuclear cells. The clonotype comes from a person between 18 and 75 years old in good health. V gene TRBV30 combines with J gene TRBJ2-1, with 9 bases identical to TRBD2. The chain's CDR3 is CAWRKRGAHNEQFF. The part of the CDR3 DNA that was read is TGTGCCTGGAGAAAGCGGGGGGCTCACAATGAG.